The 32 T cell receptor beta chains given below trace back to one sample, sequenced in a study of T cells after yellow fever vaccination. TCRdb reprocessed the 5' RACE reads via MiXCR and lists one record per CDR3 protein. This sample has about 630,000 distinct CDR3 sequences; more than 9% occur once, and the top ten carry under 15%. Sequenced material: PBMCs, taken on the day of the yellow fever booster vaccination. The receptors derive from a man aged 25-40 years who received the YFV17D yellow fever vaccine.

The V gene is TRBV11-2, the J gene TRBJ2-1; TRBD2 agrees at 8 bases. Trimming cost V 1 base and J 4 bases; bases outside gene matches: 6. Germline V lookup: CDR1 SGHAT, CDR2 FQNNGV. The CDR3 contains 16 residues. The CDR3: CASSLAGRAFYNEQFF. The CDR3 DNA sequence: TGTGCCAGCAGCTTAGCCGGGAGGGCCTTTTACAATGAGCAGTTCTTC. Looking up the rest from reference TRBV11-2 and TRBJ2-1 gives the full variable domain: EAGVAQSPRYKIIEKRQSVAFWCNPISGHATLYWYQQILGQGPKLLIQFQNNGVVDDSQLPKDRFSAERLKGVDSTLKIQPAKLEDSAVYLCASSLAGRAFYNEQFFGPGTRLTVL.

On this clonotype itself: Germline is not matched at one junction end, which may reflect a read error. The rearrangement uses TRBV7-7 and TRBJ2-1, with TRBD2 matching over 8 bases. The CDR3 sequence is 16 residues long. From germline, CDR1 is SSHAT and CDR2 FNYEAQ (reference sequence). As DNA, the CDR3 is TGTGCTAGCAGCTCGAGTAGCGGGATGTCTTACAATGAGCAGTTCTTC. Encoded protein: CASSSSSGMSYNEQFF. Complete variable domain (other parts from reference TRBV7-7 and TRBJ2-1): GAGVSQSPRYKVTKRGQDVTLRCDPISSHATLYWYQQALGQGPEFLTYFNYEAQPDKSGLPSDRFSAERPEGSISTLTIQRTEQRDSAMYRCASSSSSGMSYNEQFFGPGTRLTVL.

This clonotype has just a few counts. The chain recombines TRBV29-1 with TRBJ1-1; weak D call: TRBD1 (5 bases). The V gene's germline CDR1 is SQVTM and CDR2 ANQGSEA. Trimming shortened V by 5 bases and J by 4 bases, and 17 bases separated the two germline ends. This CDR3 has 14 residues. The CDR3: CSVSVGVGATEAFF. The CDR3, as DNA: TGCAGCGTTTCTGTAGGGGTAGGGGCCACTGAAGCTTTCTTT.

This clonotype was seen repeatedly, ten times or more. This chain joins TRBV15 and TRBJ1-2; TRBD1 is a possible D gene (6 bases). The V gene's germline CDR1 is LNHNV and CDR2 YYDKDF (reference sequence). This CDR3 is built from 15 residues. Deletions cut 5 bases from V and 8 bases from J, with 21 bases between. The CDR3 region is CATSDLGGKSWGYTF. CDR3 nucleotide sequence: TGTGCCACCAGCGACCTCGGGGGCAAGTCCTGGGGCTACACCTTC.

There are many counts of this clonotype. This chain uses TRBV29-1 with TRBJ2-1; 16 bases are a match to TRBD2. Germline V lookup: CDR1 SQVTM, CDR2 ANQGSEA. J lost 8 bases, V lost 6 bases, and 7 bases had no gene match. This CDR3 comprises 15 residues. This CDR3 reads CSVTGLAGGRDEQFF. As DNA, the CDR3 is TGCAGCGTGACGGGACTAGCGGGAGGGAGGGATGAGCAGTTCTTC.

A few counts support this clonotype. The gene calls are TRBV10-3 and TRBJ2-1, with 10 bases fitting TRBD1. The CDR3 consists of 16 residues. Unmatched junction bases numbered 6, after V lost 6 bases and J lost 1 base. The germline V gene has CDR1 ENHRY and CDR2 SYGVKD. The CDR3 coding sequence is TGTGCCATCAGCGACAGGGGGCTCGGGTCCTACAATGAGCAGTTCTTC. The encoded protein is CAISDRGLGSYNEQFF.

The genes are TRBV20-1 and TRBJ2-5; D may be TRBD2 (5 bases). The germline CDR1 and CDR2 sequences are DFQATT and SNEGSKA (reference sequence). CDR3 length equals 11 residues. V lost 6 bases and J lost 5, with 10 bases in between. The CDR3 region has the DNA TGCAGTGCAGGGAGAGGGGAGACCCAGTACTTC. Translation gives CSAGRGETQYF.

The J gene is TRBJ2-7, the V gene TRBV7-8; no clear D. The CDR3 is 13 residues long. CDR1 and CDR2 from the germline V gene are SGHVS and FQNEAQ. V was shortened by 5 bases and J by 7 bases, with 15 bases between the two germline ends. In DNA form, the CDR3 reads TGTGCCAGCAGCCCCGCCCAGACCCGGGAGCAGTACTTC. This codes for CASSPAQTREQYF.

This clonotype was observed once. The chain is built from TRBV2 and TRBJ2-7; TRBD2 matches 9 bases. V lost 4 bases to trimming and J lost 4 bases; unmatched junction nucleotides: 5. CDR1 is SNHLY and CDR2 is FYNNEI in the germline V gene. This CDR3 has 14 amino acids. CDR3 sequence: CASSVAGAPYEQYF. The DNA for the CDR3 is TGTGCCAGCAGTGTAGCGGGAGCCCCTTACGAGCAGTACTTC.

This clonotype was detected only a few times. The chain employs TRBV3-1 and TRBJ2-1; possibly TRBD2 for D (5 bases). This CDR3 comprises 13 residues. V lost 6 bases and J lost 9, with 15 bases in between. Per germline, CDR1 LGHDT and CDR2 YNNKEL (reference sequence). CDR3: CASRDRGGSEQFF. The CDR3 nucleotides read TGTGCCAGCAGAGACCGAGGAGGTAGTGAGCAGTTCTTC.

This clonotype was counted only a few times. The chain uses TRBV7-8 and TRBJ2-5; perhaps TRBD2 as D (5 bases). CDR3 size: 13 residues. V gave up 4 bases and J gave up 7 bases, with 13 bases separating them. CDR1 SGHVS and CDR2 FQNEAQ come from the germline V gene. CDR3: CASSSLGSGTQYF. CDR3 sequence (DNA): TGTGCCAGCAGCTCCCTGGGGAGTGGGACCCAGTACTTC.

Turning to this clonotype: At one boundary the junction diverges from the germline segment, which might be a read error. The chain combines TRBV20-1 with TRBJ2-5, with D perhaps being TRBD1 or TRBD2 (5 bases each). This CDR3 comprises 14 residues. In germline, CDR1 is DFQATT, CDR2 SNEGSKA (reference sequence). The CDR3 DNA is TGCAGTGCCCTTCAAAGGGGACGGCAAGACACCCAGTACTTC. It is translated as CSALQRGRQDTQYF.

The gene calls are TRBV5-5 and TRBJ2-1; 7 bases agree with TRBD2. This CDR3 contains 14 residues. Unmatched junction bases numbered 7, after V lost 7 bases and J lost 3 bases. The germline CDR1 and CDR2 sequences are SGHKS and YYEKEE (reference sequence). The chain's CDR3 is CASGAASGYNEQFF. In DNA, the CDR3 is TGTGCCAGCGGGGCGGCTAGCGGCTACAATGAGCAGTTCTTC.

This clonotype appeared a few times. The chain employs TRBV7-2 and TRBJ2-7, with 9 bases identical to TRBD2. Germline values: CDR1 SGHTA, CDR2 FQGNSA. The J segment lost 2 bases and the V segment lost 5 bases, leaving 7 bases of the junction unmatched. This CDR3 region has 15 residues. The CDR3 loop is CASSRASGIAYEQYF. The CDR3 bases are TGTGCCAGCAGCCGAGCTAGCGGGATAGCCTACGAGCAGTACTTC. The whole variable domain, remainder taken from reference TRBV7-2 and TRBJ2-7, is GAGVSQSPSNKVTEKGKDVELRCDPISGHTALYWYRQSLGQGLEFLIYFQGNSAPDKSGLPSDRFSAERTGGSVSTLTIQRTQQEDSAVYLCASSRASGIAYEQYFGPGTRLTVT.

This clonotype was seen a handful of times. The chain links TRBV6-5 to TRBJ1-5; D is unresolved. The ends were cut back, 4 bases at V and 1 base at J, with 11 bases in the middle. Per the germline V gene, CDR1 is MNHEY and CDR2 is SVGAGI. CDR3 size: 15 residues. In nucleotides, the CDR3 is TGTGCCAGCAGTTCCTACATGGGGAGCAATCAGCCCCAGCATTTT. It yields the protein CASSSYMGSNQPQHF.

This sequence joins TRBV24-1 and TRBJ2-1, with 7 bases identical to TRBD1. CDR3 length: 17 residues. The V segment lost 7 bases and the J segment 1 base; nucleotides outside the gene matches: 12. The V gene's germline CDR1 is KGHDR and CDR2 SFDVKD. The CDR3 reads CATSSRDSQGSYNEQFF. CDR3 sequence (DNA): TGTGCCACCAGCAGCCGGGACAGCCAAGGGTCCTACAATGAGCAGTTCTTC.

The rearrangement uses TRBV7-2 and TRBJ2-3, with D hard to call. CDR3 length: 13 residues. Trimming took off 8 bases at V and 5 bases at J, with 14 bases between the two ends. The V gene's germline CDR1 is SGHTA and CDR2 FQGNSA. This chain's CDR3 is CASDPRAQDTQYF. CDR3 DNA: TGTGCCAGCGACCCCCGGGCCCAAGATACGCAGTATTTT.

This clonotype was detected a few times. The rearrangement uses TRBV10-3 and TRBJ2-1, with TRBD2 identical over 8 bases. Losses at the gene ends were 0 bases for V and 2 bases for J; bases not matched to a gene: 3. The CDR3 is made up of 16 amino acids. Germline CDR1 reads ENHRY; CDR2 reads SYGVKD. CDR3 coding DNA: TGTGCCATCAGTGAGTCTAGCGGGGTCACCTACAATGAGCAGTTCTTC. It is translated as CAISESSGVTYNEQFF.

This clonotype was counted ten times or more. The J gene is TRBJ2-1, the V gene TRBV11-3; D is unclear. This CDR3 region has 15 residues. Trimming left V 4 bases short and J 4 bases short, with 14 bases between. Germline V gene data show CDR1 as SGHNT and CDR2 as YENEEA. Written as DNA, the CDR3 is TGTGCCAGCAGCTACCTCGGCCCCGGGTACAATGAGCAGTTCTTC. It encodes CASSYLGPGYNEQFF. Full variable domain (missing parts from reference TRBV11-3 and TRBJ2-1): EAGVVQSPRYKIIEKKQPVAFWCNPISGHNTLYWYLQNLGQGPELLIRYENEEAVDDSQLPKDRFSAERLKGVDSTLKIQPAELGDSAVYLCASSYLGPGYNEQFFGPGTRLTVL.

This chain joins TRBV20-1 and TRBJ2-3; TRBD2 aligns across 8 bases. Germline V gene sequence: CDR1 DFQATT, CDR2 SNEGSKA (reference sequence). The CDR3 sequence is 16 residues long. The V gene end was trimmed by 0 bases and the J gene end by 6 bases; junction bases not matched to a gene: 11. The CDR3, as DNA: TGCAGTGCTAGAGATGAGGAGCGGGAGACGTGGGATACGCAGTATTTT. It encodes CSARDEERETWDTQYF.

This clonotype has only a few counts. The CDR3 region is CASQLAGTDTQYF. As DNA, the CDR3 is TGCGCCAGCCAGCTAGCGGGGACAGATACGCAGTATTTT. The chain joins TRBV10-1 to TRBJ2-3; 9 bases agree with TRBD2. CDR3 length: 13 amino acids. Looked up from germline, CDR1 is WNHNN and CDR2 is SYGVQD (reference sequence). The ends lost 8 bases at V and 3 bases at J; junction bases unmatched: 3.

This clonotype appeared a few times. The J gene is TRBJ1-1, the V gene TRBV14; D remains ambiguous. Germline V gene sequence: CDR1 SGHDN, CDR2 FVKESK. V was cut by 8 bases and J by 4 bases, with 8 bases left in between. The CDR3 runs to 11 residues. The CDR3 sequence: CASVLGTEAFF. As DNA, the CDR3 is TGTGCCAGCGTTCTAGGCACTGAAGCTTTCTTT.

This clonotype was detected only a few times. The chain recombines TRBV11-2 with TRBJ2-3; D perhaps matches TRBD1 (6 bases). Trimming stripped 3 bases from V and 0 bases from J, with 10 bases between. Germline V lookup: CDR1 SGHAT, CDR2 FQNNGV. The CDR3 length is 15 residues. In DNA form, the CDR3 reads TGTGCCAGCAGCTTCCACGGGACAAGCACAGATACGCAGTATTTT. Translation: CASSFHGTSTDTQYF.

The chain has TRBV27 and TRBJ2-7; D perhaps matches TRBD2 (6 bases). The germline CDR1 and CDR2 sequences are MNHEY and SMNVEV (reference sequence). Trimming removed 1 base from V and 3 bases from J, with 10 bases in between. The CDR3 runs to 14 residues. The CDR3 region is CASSLFSSDYEQYF. CDR3 bases: TGTGCCAGCAGTTTATTTTCTAGCGACTACGAGCAGTACTTC.

This clonotype was observed a few times. The chain is built from TRBV29-1 and TRBJ2-1; 12 bases are shared with TRBD1. The germline gives CDR1 SQVTM, CDR2 ANQGSEA. The CDR3 is 15 amino acids. Losses at the gene ends were 8 bases for V and 3 bases for J; bases not matched to a gene: 8. The DNA for the CDR3 is TGCAGCAGCGGGGACAGGGGGCGTATCTACAATGAGCAGTTCTTC. Protein: CSSGDRGRIYNEQFF.

In the case of this clonotype: One junction end disagrees with the germline gene, perhaps due to a read error. The CDR3 region is CCATTGAWSGTDTQYF. CDR3 in DNA: TGCTGTGCTACGACCGGCGCCTGGTCAGGCACAGATACGCAGTATTTT. This chain links TRBV20-1 with TRBJ2-3; D gene unclear. CDR3 length: 16 amino acids. The germline V gene has CDR1 DFQATT and CDR2 SNEGSKA (reference sequence).

This clonotype was counted many times. The rearrangement uses TRBV5-1 and TRBJ1-1; the D is unclear. CDR1 and CDR2 from the germline V gene are SGHRS and YFSETQ. Trimming took off 4 bases at V and 6 bases at J, with 13 bases between the two ends. CDR3 size: 13 residues. DNA of the CDR3: TGCGCCAGCAGCCATCCCAATATGGCTGAAGCTTTCTTT. It specifies CASSHPNMAEAFF.

This sequence joins TRBV30 and TRBJ2-1; weak D call: TRBD1 (6 bases). CDR1 and CDR2 from the germline V gene are GTSNPN and SVGIG (reference sequence). The CDR3 spans 14 residues. The germline V and J ends were trimmed by 8 bases and 4 bases, with 18 bases remaining between them. The CDR3 region is CAAQQGSRYNEQFF. CDR3 DNA: TGTGCCGCACAACAGGGTTCTCGGTACAATGAGCAGTTCTTC.

The chain carries TRBV7-9 and TRBJ2-7, with D possibly being TRBD2 (6 bases). Germline-derived CDR1 and CDR2 are SEHNR and FQNEAQ (reference sequence). The V gene lost 3 bases and the J gene lost 9 bases, with 15 bases spanning the gap. CDR3 length: 13 amino acids. The CDR3 spells CASSFPGTPWQYF. The CDR3 nucleotides are TGTGCCAGCAGCTTTCCCGGGACTCCGTGGCAGTACTTC.

The V and J genes are TRBV27 and TRBJ1-5, with D hard to call. Trimming removed 5 bases from V and 5 bases from J, with 10 bases in between. Germline V gives CDR1 MNHEY, CDR2 SMNVEV (reference sequence). The CDR3 has 13 residues. The CDR3 coding sequence is TGTGCCAGCAGTATAACAGCGGATCAGCCCCAGCATTTT. This codes for CASSITADQPQHF.

A few counts support this clonotype. The genes are TRBV7-2 and TRBJ2-3; 7 nucleotides match TRBD2. Germline values: CDR1 SGHTA, CDR2 FQGNSA. V lost 4 bases and J lost 2; bases outside the gene matches: 9. The CDR3 runs 16 residues. The CDR3 here is CASSSRLAVITDTQYF. CDR3 coding DNA: TGTGCCAGCAGCTCCCGACTAGCTGTAATCACAGATACGCAGTATTTT.

Only a few counts were recorded for this clonotype. This chain joins TRBV18 and TRBJ2-2; 8 positions match TRBD1. The V and J ends lost 3 bases and 6 bases, in that order; junction bases with no gene match: 9. The CDR3 totals 16 residues. Germline loops: CDR1 KGHSH, CDR2 LQKENI. CDR3 in amino acids: CASSPPTPRGPGELFF. Here the CDR3 DNA reads TGTGCCAGCTCACCTCCGACTCCCAGGGGGCCCGGGGAGCTGTTTTTT. The variable domain in full, with the rest retrieved from reference TRBV18 and TRBJ2-2, is NAGVMQNPRHLVRRRGQEARLRCSPMKGHSHVYWYRQLPEEGLKFMVYLQKENIIDESGMPKERFSAEFPKEGPSILRIQQVVRGDSAAYFCASSPPTPRGPGELFFGEGSRLTVL.